At least ten counts were recorded for the clone carrying this T cell receptor beta chain. The antigen is not known. The CDR3 covers 14 residues. Looked up from germline, CDR1 is MNHEY and CDR2 is SVGAGI. Trimming took off 2 bases at V and 3 bases at J, with 8 bases between the two ends. The sample is drawn from a study of identical twins. From the 5' RACE reads, TCRdb called clonotypes with MiXCR, one entry per CDR3 protein. The sample records fewer than 800,000 distinct CDR3 sequences, around 7.4% being singletons. Study findings and constraints: Zero-insertion analyses were open to partial confounding by invariant MAIT and iNKT cells. Twin-shared out-of-frame alpha sequences were enriched for low generation probability. Models underestimated how often monozygotic twins shared out-of-frame TCR alpha.

This sample was also put to use in a study of yellow fever vaccine responses in identical twins.

This TCR was sampled from a woman aged 18-29 years in good health. V is TRBV6-5 and J is TRBJ1-5, with D perhaps matching TRBD1 (5 bases). The sequencing input was PBMCs. Here the CDR3 reads CASSYGGYNQPQHF. For the CDR3, the DNA is TGTGCCAGCAGTTACGGGGGTTACAATCAGCCCCAGCATTTT.